This TCR beta chain originates from a study of long-term antiretroviral therapy in people with HIV. Study in general: Some samples came about a decade before the 2015 immediate-ART recommendation, and these were the earliest.

Looked up from germline, CDR1 is SGDLS and CDR2 is YYNGEE. The CDR3 is 13 amino acids. V was clipped by 3 bases and J by 9 bases, with 10 bases between them. United States facilities provided treatment to all participants with HIV. Version v3.0 of the immunoSEQ assay was performed at survey level. Here immunoSEQ multiplex PCR was the method, and the copy in TCRdb shows in-frame clones only, minus some. The repertoire includes some 26,000 clones, 70% to 90% of them detected once, and around 4.8% sits in the top ten. Points from the study as a whole: Against controls, HIV repertoires showed narrower ranges of CDR3 length.

Points on this clone: Its target is unknown.

The rearrangement joins TRBV9 to TRBJ1-6; D remains ambiguous. The source is a man aged 35 to 55 with HIV. Sequenced here: unsorted PBMCs, sampled roughly 2.7 years after starting antiretroviral therapy. CDR3: CASSGDSGSPLHF. The CDR3, as DNA: TGTGCCAGCAGCGGGGATTCTGGTTCACCCCTCCACTTT.